The rows below give T cell receptor beta chains drawn from one sample of a study of T cells after yellow fever vaccination. TCRdb passed the 5' RACE reads through MiXCR, listing each CDR3 protein once. This sample has a few hundred thousand distinct CDR3 sequences, with about a sixth found just once. The input for sequencing was PBMCs, taken 5 days after the first yellow fever vaccination. These receptor sequences come from a man younger than 30 who received the YFV17D yellow fever vaccine. The CDR3 runs from the conserved cysteine through the conserved F or W. A D gene is named only where the DNA matches it firmly. Expanded clones get a size class; other rows say once, few or many, or leave the size out.

CATSRRDREANYGYTF,TRBV15,few,TRBD1
CSVATGGSYQPQHF,TRBV29-1,NA,TRBD1
CASSRGASGLETLYF,TRBV9,NA,TRBD2
CASRWGRSPYNSPLHF,TRBV21-1,few,NA
CASSLLAGEETQYF,TRBV5-1,many,TRBD2
CASSQESGTKNQPQHF,TRBV4-1,NA,NA
CASTEGRENTEAFF,TRBV6-1,few,NA
CASSLATALNTEAFF,TRBV7-9,few,NA
CASSLREPPTDTQYF,TRBV5-4,few,NA
CASSRNQGANTGELFF,TRBV4-1,many,TRBD1
CASSPTSGVINYNEQFF,TRBV5-1,NA,TRBD2
CASSPVGEGVGGYTF,TRBV6-1,NA,NA
CSGRRSYNEQFF,TRBV29-1,NA,NA
CASADRAYTGELFF,TRBV7-9,many,TRBD1
CASSLDGQGPETQYF,TRBV5-4,NA,NA
CASSQDRGGANYGYTF,TRBV4-3,NA,NA
CASSPAWSNEQYF,TRBV7-7,few,NA
CASSWDSPSEAFF,TRBV12-3/TRBV12-4,NA,TRBD1
CASSESGGPQETQYF,TRBV10-1,few,NA
CASSPTGTIYGYTF,TRBV4-3,few,NA
CASSGRGDIQYF,TRBV7-6,few,NA
CSARAGLHQETQYF,TRBV20-1,few,NA
CASSLEGSPPTNEKLFF,TRBV7-9,few,NA
CASSLITPRAISYEQYF,TRBV5-1,NA,NA
CATRTAGWVGEQYF,TRBV15,NA,NA
CSARGTSAGTDTQYF,TRBV20-1,once,TRBD2
CSARDRAFNSPLHF,TRBV20-1,few,TRBD1
CASSLAPGAQETQYF,TRBV5-1,few,NA
CASSRGGASQPQHF,TRBV28,NA,NA
CASSSQWSSAETQYF,TRBV6-5,many,NA
CASSLSGSETQYF,TRBV5-4,many,NA
CASSLAGQGHYEQYF,TRBV7-9,NA,TRBD1
CASSYPQGGETQYF,TRBV28,many,NA
CASSQSRGGEETQYF,TRBV7-2,NA,TRBD2
CASSLNEGQGFRGYTF,TRBV7-3,few,TRBD1
CASSYSGGANTEAFF,TRBV6-5,few,NA
CASSSRRDSTNEKLFF,TRBV28,NA,NA
CASSFAGHNSPLHF,TRBV11-2,NA,NA
CASSYSSGAGQFYEQYF,TRBV6-2/TRBV6-3,few,NA
CSVAQDRVAGELFF,TRBV29-1,NA,TRBD1
CASSPLDTGELFF,TRBV5-1,many,NA